Below are 2 T cell receptor beta chains sequenced from a single sample in a study of blood T cell repertoires in COVID-19. Sequencing was performed with immunoSEQ multiplex PCR; in TCRdb, only in-frame clones are kept and a portion is missing. The sample contains about 150,000 clones, around 90% of which appear only once. The sequenced sample was peripheral blood. These receptors all stem from a man in his 60s with COVID-19, enrolled during active disease.

The chain carries TRBV5-6 and TRBJ1-2; no clear D gene. The CDR3 totals 14 residues. Between the trimmed V and J ends, which lost 4 bases and 2 bases, there was a span of 12 bases. CDR1 SGHDT and CDR2 YYEEEE come from the germline V gene. The CDR3 loop is CASSGERRNYGYTF. DNA of the CDR3: TGTGCCAGCAGCGGGGAACGGAGGAACTATGGCTACACCTTC. The full variable domain, its missing parts supplied by reference TRBV5-6 and TRBJ1-2, is DAGVTQSPTHLIKTRGQQVTLRCSPKSGHDTVSWYQQALGQGPQFIFQYYEEEERQRGNFPDRFSGHQFPNYSSELNVNALLLGDSALYLCASSGERRNYGYTFGSGTRLTVV.

The chain uses TRBV19 and TRBJ2-2, with D possibly matching TRBD2 (6 bases). The germline V and J ends were trimmed by 4 bases and 7 bases, with 10 bases remaining between them. There are 13 residues in the CDR3. Germline V gene data show CDR1 as LNHDA and CDR2 as SQIVND (reference sequence). In DNA form, the CDR3 reads TGTGCCAGTAGTAAATTCGGGGGCGGGGAGCTGTTTTTT. Translated: CASSKFGGGELFF.